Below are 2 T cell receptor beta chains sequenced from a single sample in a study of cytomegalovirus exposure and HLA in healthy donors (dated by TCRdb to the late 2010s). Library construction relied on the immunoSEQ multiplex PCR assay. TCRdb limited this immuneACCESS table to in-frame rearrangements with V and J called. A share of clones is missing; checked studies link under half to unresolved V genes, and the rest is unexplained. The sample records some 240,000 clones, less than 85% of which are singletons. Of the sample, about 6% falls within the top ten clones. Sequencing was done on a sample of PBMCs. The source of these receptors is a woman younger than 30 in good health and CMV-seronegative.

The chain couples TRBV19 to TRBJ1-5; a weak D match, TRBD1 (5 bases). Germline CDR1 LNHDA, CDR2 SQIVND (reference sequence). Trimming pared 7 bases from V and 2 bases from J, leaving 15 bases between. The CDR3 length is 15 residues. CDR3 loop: CASISGGWGNQPQHF. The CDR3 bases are TGTGCCAGTATAAGTGGGGGTTGGGGCAATCAGCCCCAGCATTTT.

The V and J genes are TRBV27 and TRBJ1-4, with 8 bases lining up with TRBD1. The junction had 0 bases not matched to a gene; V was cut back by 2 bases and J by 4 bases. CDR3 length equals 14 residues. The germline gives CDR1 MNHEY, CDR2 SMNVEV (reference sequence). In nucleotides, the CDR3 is TGTGCCAGCAGTTTAGACAGGGGTAATGAAAAACTGTTTTTT. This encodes CASSLDRGNEKLFF.